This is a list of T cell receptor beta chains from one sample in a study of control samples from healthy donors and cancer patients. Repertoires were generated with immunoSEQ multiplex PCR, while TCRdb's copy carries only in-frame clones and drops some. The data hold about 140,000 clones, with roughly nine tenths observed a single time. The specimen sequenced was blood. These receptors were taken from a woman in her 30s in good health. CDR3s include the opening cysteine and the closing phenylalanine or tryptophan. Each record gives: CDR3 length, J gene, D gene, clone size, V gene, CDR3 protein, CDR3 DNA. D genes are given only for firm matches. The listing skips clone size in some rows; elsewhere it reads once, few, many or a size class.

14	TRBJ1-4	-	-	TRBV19	CASSMQGRAEKLFF	TGTGCCAGTAGTATGCAGGGAAGAGCTGAAAAACTGTTTTTT
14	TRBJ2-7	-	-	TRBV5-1	CASSLEGSSYEQYF	TGCGCCAGCAGCTTGGAAGGAAGCTCCTACGAGCAGTACTTC
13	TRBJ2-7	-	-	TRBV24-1	CATSDSHTYEQYF	TGTGCCACCAGTGATTCCCACACCTACGAGCAGTACTTC
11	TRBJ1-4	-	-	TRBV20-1	CSVRVGEKLFF	TGCAGTGTCCGAGTTGGGGAAAAACTGTTTTTT
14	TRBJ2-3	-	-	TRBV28	CASSPPGGADTQYF	TGTGCCAGCAGCCCCCCGGGGGGCGCAGATACGCAGTATTTT
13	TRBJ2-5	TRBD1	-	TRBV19	CASRDRGSETQYF	TGTGCCAGCAGGGACAGGGGGTCGGAGACCCAGTACTTC
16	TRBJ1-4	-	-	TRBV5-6	CASSFLSGGTNEKLFF	TGTGCCAGCAGCTTCCTTTCGGGGGGGACTAATGAAAAACTGTTTTTT
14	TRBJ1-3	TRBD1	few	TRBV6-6	CASLGQSSGNTIYF	TGTGCCAGCTTGGGACAGAGCTCTGGAAACACCATATATTTT
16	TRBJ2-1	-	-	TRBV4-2	CASSQDGGLSYNEQFF	TGTGCCAGCAGCCAAGACGGGGGGCTCTCCTACAATGAGCAGTTCTTC
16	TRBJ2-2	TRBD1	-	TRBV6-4	CASSDLPGQGAGELFF	TGTGCCAGCAGTGACTTACCGGGACAGGGGGCCGGGGAGCTGTTTTTT
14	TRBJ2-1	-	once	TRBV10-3	CAISGRESQGEQFF	TGTGCCATCAGTGGGAGAGAAAGCCAGGGTGAGCAGTTCTTC
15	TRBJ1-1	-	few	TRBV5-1	CASSLTGTKNTEAFF	TGCGCCAGCAGCTTGACAGGGACCAAGAACACTGAAGCTTTCTTT
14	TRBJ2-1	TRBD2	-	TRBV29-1	CSVGGVAGRNEQFF	TGCAGCGTTGGCGGGGTAGCGGGTCGGAATGAGCAGTTCTTC
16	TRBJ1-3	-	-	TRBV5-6	CASSLGPENSGNTIYF	TGTGCCAGCAGCTTGGGTCCGGAAAACTCTGGAAACACCATATATTTT
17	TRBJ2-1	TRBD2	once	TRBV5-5	CASSSKPGLAGADEQFF	TGTGCCAGCAGCTCGAAACCGGGACTAGCGGGTGCCGATGAGCAGTTCTTC